This T cell receptor (beta chain) was sequenced during a study of early T cells in non-severe SARS-CoV-2 infection. As for the study in general: Unpaired chains resulted from sequencing bulk RNA of unsorted whole blood. General study results and limits: VDJdb matches were skewed toward anti-spike CD8 T cell responses.

Individual cDNA molecules carried attached unique molecular identifiers. TCRdb fed the 5' RACE reads into MiXCR, producing one record per CDR3 protein. The sample shows 65,000 to 85,000 distinct CDR3 sequences, about 9.1% of them seen only once. As regards this clonotype: What it binds is not known.

Germline V gene data show CDR1 as LGHNT and CDR2 as FRNRAP. V was cut by 3 bases and J by 1 base, with 24 bases left in between. This CDR3 is built from 19 residues. The receptor was isolated from an adult who was a healthcare worker with PCR-confirmed SARS-CoV-2 infection or an uninfected control (not recorded which). The V call is TRBV12-5, the J call TRBJ1-1, with a possible D match to TRBD1 (6 bases). The material was whole blood, obtained at baseline. The CDR3 DNA reads as TGTGCTAGTGGTTTTTTTTCTGGGATCTGGGTACAGGGGAACACTGAAGCTTTCTTT. It encodes CASGFFSGIWVQGNTEAFF. Combining the CDR3 with reference TRBV12-5 and TRBJ1-1 gives the whole variable domain DARVTQTPRHKVTEMGQEVTMRCQPILGHNTVFWYRQTMMQGLELLAYFRNRAPLDDSGMPKDRFSAEMPDATLATLKIQPSEPRDSAVYFCASGFFSGIWVQGNTEAFFGQGTRLTVV.